One sample yielded the 27 T cell receptor beta chains listed below, sequenced in a study of shared clonotypes between healthy human individuals. CD45RO negativity and positive selection for CCR7 defined naive CD8 cells, a population that excluded terminally differentiated effector memory CD45RA+ cells. Profiled with immunoSEQ multiplex PCR; TCRdb holds only in-frame clones, not every one. Of about 700,000 clones listed, about 92% are singletons. The sample was naive CD8+ T cells sorted from blood. Receptors originate from a man aged 30 to 39 in good health.

The gene calls are TRBV7-3 and TRBJ2-5; no definite D call. This CDR3 spans 14 amino acids. Germline V lookup: CDR1 SGHTA, CDR2 FQGTGA. V was clipped by 6 bases and J by 5 bases, with 16 bases between them. The CDR3: CASSSHGLGETQYF. The CDR3 DNA sequence: TGTGCCAGCAGTTCCCACGGGCTGGGGGAGACCCAGTACTTC. The variable domain in full, completed from reference TRBV7-3 and TRBJ2-5, reads GAGVSQTPSNKVTEKGKYVELRCDPISGHTALYWYRQSLGQGPEFLIYFQGTGAADDSGLPNDRFFAVRPEGSVSTLKIQRTERGDSAVYLCASSSHGLGETQYFGPGTRLLVL.

This clone appeared a few times. The V and J genes are TRBV27 and TRBJ2-7; 7 bases line up with TRBD1. The CDR3 sequence is 14 residues long. Germline CDR1 and CDR2: MNHEY and SMNVEV (reference sequence). With V trimmed by 5 bases and J by 2 bases, 6 bases remained unmatched. The DNA of the CDR3 is TGTGCCAGCAGTATCCACAGGGGTCCCTACGAGCAGTACTTC. It is translated as CASSIHRGPYEQYF.

A single count supports this clone. This chain links TRBV11-2 with TRBJ2-7; 9 bases are shared with TRBD2. V was clipped by 5 bases and J by 1 base; unmatched bases: 9. Germline CDR1 and CDR2: SGHAT and FQNNGV. The length of the CDR3 is 16 residues. The CDR3 loop reads CASSVGREGPSYEQYF. As DNA, the CDR3 is TGTGCCAGCAGCGTCGGGCGGGAGGGCCCTTCCTACGAGCAGTACTTC.

This chain joins TRBV4-1 and TRBJ1-1; D remains ambiguous. The CDR3 runs to 15 residues. The germline V and J ends were trimmed by 5 bases and 1 base, with 14 bases remaining between them. Germline loops: CDR1 MGHRA, CDR2 YSYEKL. CDR3 DNA sequence: TGCGCCAGCAGCGGTCGGGGAGGGTCGAACACTGAAGCTTTCTTT. This translates into CASSGRGGSNTEAFF.

The chain combines TRBV6-5 with TRBJ2-7; D might be TRBD1 or TRBD2, each matching 5 bases. CDR1 is MNHEY and CDR2 is SVGAGI in the germline V gene. Trimming cost V 4 bases and J 5 bases, with 18 bases left between them. CDR3 length: 15 amino acids. This CDR3 is CASSSPGPPGDEQYF. CDR3 bases: TGTGCCAGCAGTTCTCCGGGACCGCCCGGCGACGAGCAGTACTTC.

This sequence joins TRBV14 and TRBJ2-1, with D hard to call. Per the germline V gene, CDR1 is SGHDN and CDR2 is FVKESK. CDR3 length: 13 residues. V was pared by 6 bases and J by 0 bases, with 6 bases between. CDR3 coding DNA: TGTGCCAGCAGGGAAAGCTCCTACAATGAGCAGTTCTTC. Its translation is CASRESSYNEQFF.

The gene calls are TRBV5-5 and TRBJ2-5; TRBD1 is a possible D gene (6 bases). Germline V CDR1 and CDR2: SGHKS, YYEKEE (reference sequence). This CDR3 is built from 15 residues. Deletions cut 0 bases from V and 4 bases from J, with 13 bases between. CDR3 coding DNA: TGTGCCAGCAGCTTGGTGGGGACACTGTCAGAGACCCAGTACTTC. Translated: CASSLVGTLSETQYF.

The chain couples TRBV27 to TRBJ2-1; 8 bases agree with TRBD2. Germline trimming cut 9 bases from V and 11 bases from J; bases unmatched to any gene: 9. The germline CDR1 and CDR2 sequences are MNHEY and SMNVEV (reference sequence). The CDR3 has 12 residues. CDR3 in amino acids: CARKPGLAQQFF. The CDR3 DNA reads TGTGCCAGAAAGCCCGGACTAGCTCAGCAGTTCTTC.

The chain links TRBV2 to TRBJ2-3; TRBD1 agrees at 10 bases. Germline V lookup: CDR1 SNHLY, CDR2 FYNNEI. The CDR3 sequence is 17 residues long. With 4 bases clipped from V and 6 bases from J, the junction kept 13 bases outside the gene matches. The CDR3 loop is CASSVFKGQGTSDTQYF. Written as DNA, the CDR3 is TGTGCCAGCAGTGTTTTTAAGGGACAGGGGACGTCCGATACGCAGTATTTT.

This chain uses TRBV2 with TRBJ1-2; a weak D match, TRBD1 (5 bases). The CDR3 contains 14 residues. Germline CDR1 is SNHLY and CDR2 is FYNNEI. V was trimmed by 8 bases and J by 5 bases, leaving 18 bases between them. CDR3 region: CASFTGTDFYGYTF. In nucleotides, the CDR3 is TGTGCCAGCTTCACCGGGACCGACTTTTATGGCTACACCTTC.

The genes are TRBV28 and TRBJ2-7; D may be TRBD1 or TRBD2 (5 bases each). Trimming left V 6 bases short and J 4 bases short, with 22 bases between. The CDR3 is made up of 16 amino acids. CDR1 MDHEN and CDR2 SYDVKM come from the germline V gene. Written as DNA, the CDR3 is TGTGCCAGCAGCCTCGTGGGGGACCCCTCAAGGTACGAGCAGTACTTC. Translating it yields CASSLVGDPSRYEQYF.

The V gene is TRBV11-1, the J gene TRBJ2-1; possibly TRBD1 for D (6 bases). The germline gives CDR1 SGHAT, CDR2 FQDESV (reference sequence). This CDR3 spans 13 amino acids. V was shortened by 7 bases and J by 10 bases, with 17 bases between the two germline ends. The CDR3 loop is CASTRQGTTEQFF. In nucleotides, the CDR3 is TGTGCCAGCACCCGTCAAGGGACAACAGAGCAGTTCTTC.

The CDR3 sequence: CASSPRVGKNTGELFF. CDR3 sequence (DNA): TGTGCCAGCAGCCCCCGCGTGGGGAAGAACACCGGGGAGCTGTTTTTT. The chain employs TRBV7-9 and TRBJ2-2; no firm D call. The CDR3 sequence is 16 residues long. CDR1 is SEHNR and CDR2 is FQNEAQ in the germline V gene (reference sequence). The ends were cut back, 5 bases at V and 1 base at J, with 14 bases in the middle.

This chain uses TRBV9 with TRBJ2-7; 10 bases line up with TRBD2. With V trimmed by 0 bases and J by 5 bases, 5 bases remained unmatched. Germline V gene lookup returns CDR1 SGDLS and CDR2 YYNGEE. This CDR3 contains 15 residues. CDR3: CASSVDGSGRDEQYF. Written as DNA, the CDR3 is TGTGCCAGCAGCGTAGATGGGAGCGGGAGGGACGAGCAGTACTTC.

V usage is TRBV6-6 and J usage is TRBJ2-7, with unresolved D. CDR3 size: 12 residues. Trimming removed 8 bases from V and 3 bases from J, with 11 bases in between. Germline CDR1 reads MNHNY; CDR2 reads SVGAGI (reference sequence). The CDR3 is CASANGIYEQYF. The CDR3 DNA reads TGTGCCAGCGCCAACGGAATCTACGAGCAGTACTTC.

The rearrangement links TRBV6-5 to TRBJ1-5; 9 nucleotides agree with TRBD1. Per germline, CDR1 MNHEY and CDR2 SVGAGI. CDR3 length: 14 residues. V lost 2 bases, J lost 6 bases, and 2 bases stayed unmatched. CDR3: CASSYETGGQPQHF. The CDR3 DNA sequence: TGTGCCAGCAGTTACGAGACAGGGGGTCAGCCCCAGCATTTT.

The chain employs TRBV10-1 and TRBJ2-2; D call uncertain. V lost 2 bases and J lost 6, with 7 bases in between. The CDR3 is 13 amino acids. The germline gives CDR1 WNHNN, CDR2 SYGVQD (reference sequence). CDR3 residues: CASSEIKAGELFF. The CDR3 DNA follows: TGCGCCAGCAGTGAGATTAAAGCCGGGGAGCTGTTTTTT.

This clone was observed once. This chain links TRBV4-1 with TRBJ1-5; no reliable D call. The CDR3 sequence is 15 residues long. The germline CDR1 and CDR2 sequences are MGHRA and YSYEKL. Trimming removed 1 base at V and 0 bases at J, with 7 bases between. In nucleotides, the CDR3 is TGCGCCAGCAGCCAAGTGATCGGTAGCAATCAGCCCCAGCATTTT. It translates to CASSQVIGSNQPQHF.

The CDR3 loop reads CASSLVPIRSYNEQFF. The CDR3 coding sequence is TGTGCCAGCAGCTTAGTTCCAATCCGCTCCTACAATGAGCAGTTCTTC. This rearrangement joins TRBV7-9 to TRBJ2-1; no clear D. The length of the CDR3 is 16 residues. CDR1 SEHNR and CDR2 FQNEAQ come from the germline V gene (reference sequence). Trimming cost V 1 base and J 0 bases, with 10 bases left between them.

The chain is built from TRBV2 and TRBJ2-3; either TRBD1 or TRBD2 may supply D (5 bases each). With 11 bases removed from V and 5 bases from J, the gap between germline ends came to 11 bases. The CDR3 length is 11 residues. Germline CDR1 SNHLY, CDR2 FYNNEI. CDR3 DNA sequence: TGTGCCTTACATGGGGGAGATACGCAGTATTTT. Translated: CALHGGDTQYF.

This clone showed up just once. The chain combines TRBV4-2 with TRBJ2-7, with 9 nucleotides matching TRBD1. There are 14 residues in the CDR3. Per the germline V gene, CDR1 is LGHNA and CDR2 is YNFKEQ. Trimming removed 7 bases from V and 3 bases from J; junction bases left unmatched: 7. The CDR3 loop reads CASKSGTGNYEQYF. The CDR3 bases are TGTGCCAGCAAATCAGGGACAGGGAACTACGAGCAGTACTTC.

The V and J genes are TRBV11-3 and TRBJ2-7, with D unclear. Per the germline V gene, CDR1 is SGHNT and CDR2 is YENEEA. The CDR3 is 13 amino acids. V dropped 1 base and J dropped 2 bases, with 6 bases sitting between them. CDR3 in amino acids: CASSLGHPYEQYF. The CDR3 region has the DNA TGTGCCAGCAGCTTAGGGCATCCCTACGAGCAGTACTTC.

The chain employs TRBV12-5 and TRBJ2-5, with TRBD1 identical over 7 bases. V lost 7 bases, J lost 3 bases, and 5 bases stayed unmatched. The germline V gene encodes CDR1 LGHNT and CDR2 FRNRAP. The CDR3 is 13 residues long. The CDR3 spells CASAPDREETQYF. CDR3 nucleotide sequence: TGTGCTAGTGCCCCTGACAGGGAAGAGACCCAGTACTTC.

The rearrangement joins TRBV4-3 to TRBJ2-1; 8 nucleotides agree with TRBD2. Germline-derived CDR1 and CDR2 are LGHNA and YSLEER. This CDR3 region has 14 residues. After removal of 1 base from V and 10 bases from J, the junction contained 6 bases not matched to a gene. In nucleotides, the CDR3 is TGCGCCAGCAGCCAAGTGTTAGCGGGACCCGAGCAGTTCTTC. This sequence encodes CASSQVLAGPEQFF.

The chain couples TRBV27 to TRBJ2-7; D may correspond to TRBD1 or TRBD2 (5 bases each). V lost 6 bases, J lost 3 bases, and 30 bases lay in between. CDR1 and CDR2 (germline): MNHEY, SMNVEV (reference sequence). This CDR3 has 19 residues. The CDR3: CASRPTSLNPWARGYEQYF. For the CDR3, the DNA is TGTGCCAGCAGGCCAACCTCCTTAAACCCGTGGGCGAGGGGCTACGAGCAGTACTTC.

The chain links TRBV27 to TRBJ1-5, with no clear D. CDR3 size: 15 residues. Trimming removed 4 bases at V and 5 bases at J, with 15 bases between. The germline gives CDR1 MNHEY, CDR2 SMNVEV (reference sequence). CDR3 protein: CASSSYGPADQPQHF. CDR3 sequence (DNA): TGTGCCAGCAGTTCTTACGGGCCGGCCGATCAGCCCCAGCATTTT.

V gene TRBV11-2 combines with J gene TRBJ2-3, with TRBD2 identical over 13 bases. After removal of 5 bases from V and 3 bases from J, the junction contained 14 bases not matched to a gene. CDR1 is SGHAT, CDR2 FQNNGV, per germline. The CDR3 runs 19 residues. The chain's CDR3 is CASSHELAGGPYLTDTQYF. CDR3 sequence (DNA): TGTGCCAGCAGCCACGAACTAGCGGGAGGGCCCTATTTAACAGATACGCAGTATTTT.